This T cell receptor (beta chain) originates from a study of blood T cell repertoires in COVID-19. Across the whole study: Acute and convalescent COVID-19 specimens originated in the United States, Italy and Spain. PBMCs, B-cell-depleted T cells, or T cells provided the cDNA or gDNA that made up the material.

Germline V gives CDR1 KGHSH, CDR2 LQKENI. CDR3 length equals 13 residues. V gave up 6 bases and J gave up 1 base, with 9 bases separating them. Per the authors' pipeline: Reference gene primer amplification yielded estimated nucleated cell counts. The method was immunoSEQ multiplex PCR; TCRdb's version includes in-frame clones alone and lacks a portion of them. D and trimming come from the DNA, and the V and J calls and clone size come from that table. There are some 100,000 clones in the sample; around 90% occur only once, and 17% lies in the top ten. The TCR originated in a man aged 45-65 years with acute or convalescent COVID-19. Sequencing used peripheral blood. This chain links TRBV18 with TRBJ1-1; D ambiguous. The CDR3 nucleotides are TGTGCCAGCTCTGGCGGGTCGAACACTGAAGCTTTCTTT. Protein sequence: CASSGGSNTEAFF.